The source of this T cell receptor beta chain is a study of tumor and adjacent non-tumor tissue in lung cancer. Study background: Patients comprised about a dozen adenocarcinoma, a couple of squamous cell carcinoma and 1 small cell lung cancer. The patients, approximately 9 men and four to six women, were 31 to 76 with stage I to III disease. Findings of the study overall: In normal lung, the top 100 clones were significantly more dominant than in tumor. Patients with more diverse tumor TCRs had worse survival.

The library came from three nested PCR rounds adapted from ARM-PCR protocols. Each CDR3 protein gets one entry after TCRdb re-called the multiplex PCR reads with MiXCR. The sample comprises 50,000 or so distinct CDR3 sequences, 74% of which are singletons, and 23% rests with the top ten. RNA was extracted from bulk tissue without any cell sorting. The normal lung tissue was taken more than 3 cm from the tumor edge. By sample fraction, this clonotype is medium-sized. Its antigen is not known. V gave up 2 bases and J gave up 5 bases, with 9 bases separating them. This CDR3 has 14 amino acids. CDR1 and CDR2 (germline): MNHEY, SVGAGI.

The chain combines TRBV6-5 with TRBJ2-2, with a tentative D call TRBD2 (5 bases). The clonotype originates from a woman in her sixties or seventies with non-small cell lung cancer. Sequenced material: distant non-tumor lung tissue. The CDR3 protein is CASSYDSGTGELFF. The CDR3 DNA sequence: TGTGCCAGCAGTTACGATTCGGGAACCGGGGAGCTGTTTTTT.